A single sample is the source of the 28 T cell receptor beta chains below, sequenced in a study of blood T cells in healthy people across ages. Primed by a sample-barcoded 5' primer and a J-beta primer mix, a second PCR proceeded for roughly 6 to 12 cycles. TCRdb reanalysed the 5' RACE reads using MiXCR and keeps one entry per CDR3 protein. This table has some 1.4 million distinct CDR3 sequences, 42% appearing once. The specimen sequenced was blood. All receptors derive from a woman aged 18-30 years in good health.

The gene calls are TRBV20-1 and TRBJ2-2; 14 bases are shared with TRBD2. The ends lost 4 bases at V and 15 bases at J; junction bases unmatched: 10. CDR1 is DFQATT, CDR2 SNEGSKA, per germline (reference sequence). This CDR3 is 14 amino acids long. The CDR3 coding sequence is TGCAGTGCTAAGAACGGACTAGCGGGGGGTGGGGTGTTTTTT. It specifies CSAKNGLAGGGVFF.

This clonotype has a handful of counts. The genes are TRBV3-1 and TRBJ2-4, with D unclear. This CDR3 comprises 16 residues. CDR1 and CDR2 (germline): LGHDT, YNNKEL (reference sequence). Trimming cost V 3 bases and J 1 base, with 13 bases left between them. The CDR3 nucleotides read TGTGCCAGCAGCCAGGCGGTCTTTGGGGCCAAAAACATTCAGTACTTC. Its protein product is CASSQAVFGAKNIQYF.

This chain's CDR3 is CASSYTGLAKNIQYF. The CDR3 coding sequence is TGCGCCAGCAGCTACACAGGCCTCGCCAAAAACATTCAGTACTTC. V gene TRBV5-1 combines with J gene TRBJ2-4, with a possible D match to TRBD1 (5 bases). V lost 3 bases and J 1 base, leaving 11 bases between the germline ends. The length of the CDR3 is 15 residues. Germline-derived CDR1 and CDR2 are SGHRS and YFSETQ.

V usage is TRBV7-2 and J usage is TRBJ2-1; D possibly matches TRBD1 or TRBD2 (5 bases each). From germline, CDR1 is SGHTA and CDR2 FQGNSA. The CDR3 runs 14 residues. V dropped 5 bases and J dropped 10 bases, with 18 bases sitting between them. The chain's CDR3 is CASSVTGLAREQFF. CDR3 coding DNA: TGTGCCAGCAGCGTAACGGGGCTAGCCCGAGAGCAGTTCTTC.

This chain uses TRBV30 with TRBJ1-5, with D possibly being TRBD1 (5 bases). From germline, CDR1 is GTSNPN and CDR2 SVGIG (reference sequence). The CDR3 contains 14 residues. V lost 0 bases, J lost 1 base, and 7 bases lay in between. The DNA of the CDR3 is TGTGCCTGGAGTGTTTGGGACAGCAATCAGCCCCAGCATTTT. This gives the protein CAWSVWDSNQPQHF.

The chain joins TRBV27 to TRBJ2-5; perhaps TRBD2 as D (6 bases). CDR1 and CDR2 from the germline V gene are MNHEY and SMNVEV (reference sequence). The CDR3 is made up of 12 amino acids. V was trimmed by 3 bases and J by 9 bases, leaving 11 bases between them. The CDR3 is CASSLMGEAQYF. The CDR3 DNA reads TGTGCCAGCAGTTTGATGGGGGAGGCCCAGTACTTC.

The chain links TRBV14 to TRBJ2-3; D remains ambiguous. The CDR3 is 13 amino acids. Germline CDR1 SGHDN, CDR2 FVKESK. The germline V and J ends were trimmed by 4 bases and 8 bases, with 13 bases remaining between them. The DNA for the CDR3 is TGTGCCAGCAGCCCTCGCCTCGTCGCTACGCAGTATTTT. It codes for CASSPRLVATQYF.

The chain is built from TRBV24-1 and TRBJ2-3, with 9 nucleotides matching TRBD1. The germline V gene has CDR1 KGHDR and CDR2 SFDVKD. The CDR3 consists of 16 residues. With 7 bases clipped from V and 2 bases from J, the junction kept 9 bases outside the gene matches. CDR3 nucleotides: TGTGCCACCAGCGAGGGGGACAGGGCCCACACAGATACGCAGTATTTT. Its translation is CATSEGDRAHTDTQYF.

This clonotype has a single count. This chain joins TRBV6-1 and TRBJ2-7; maybe TRBD2 (7 bases). The CDR3 contains 16 residues. V was trimmed by 4 bases and J by 5 bases, leaving 21 bases between them. From germline, CDR1 is MNHNS and CDR2 SASEGT. CDR3 protein: CASSVVVGGPTDEQYF. In DNA, the CDR3 is TGTGCCAGCAGTGTTGTTGTGGGGGGGCCTACCGACGAGCAGTACTTC.

In nucleotides, the CDR3 is TGTGCCAGCAGTGAATACGGCAGGGGGAAACTGTTTTTT. It translates to CASSEYGRGKLFF. The chain combines TRBV25-1 with TRBJ1-4; TRBD1 agrees at 7 bases. The CDR3 length is 13 residues. After removal of 0 bases from V and 11 bases from J, the junction contained 3 bases not matched to a gene. Germline CDR1 is MGHDK and CDR2 is SYGVNS.

The count of this clonotype is one. This chain connects TRBV3-1 to TRBJ2-3; 9 nucleotides agree with TRBD2. Trimming took 0 bases from V and 7 from J; bases not matched to a gene: 17. The CDR3 has 19 residues. Per germline, CDR1 LGHDT and CDR2 YNNKEL (reference sequence). The CDR3 bases are TGTGCCAGCAGCCAAGAACAAGCGGGAGGTTACGCAGGGCTCTATACGCAGTATTTT. It codes for CASSQEQAGGYAGLYTQYF.

On this clonotype itself: The germline gene is not matched at one end of the junction; a read error may be the cause. V is TRBV27 and J is TRBJ2-1, with D maybe TRBD1 (6 bases). Germline CDR1 reads MNHEY; CDR2 reads SMNVEV (reference sequence). The CDR3 is made up of 13 amino acids. The CDR3 DNA reads as TGTGTCAGCTGTGGACAGAACTACAATGAGCAGTTCTTC. This translates into CVSCGQNYNEQFF.

As regards this clonotype: At one end, the junction sequence differs from germline, possibly due to a read error. The chain links TRBV4-1 to TRBJ2-7; D might be TRBD1 (5 bases). Germline-derived CDR1 and CDR2 are MGHRA and YSYEKL. The CDR3 totals 15 residues. CDR3: CAGSPSPGSAYEQYF. DNA for the CDR3: TGCGCCGGCAGCCCTTCACCAGGGTCAGCCTACGAGCAGTACTTC.

This clonotype was seen a few times. The J gene is TRBJ1-5, the V gene TRBV20-1; 11 bases map to TRBD1. The CDR3 has 17 residues. Germline CDR1 reads DFQATT; CDR2 reads SNEGSKA (reference sequence). The junction had 7 bases not matched to a gene; V was cut back by 0 bases and J by 3 bases. CDR3 DNA: TGCAGTGCTAGAGATTCAGGGACAGGGGGATACAATCAGCCCCAGCATTTT. This gives the protein CSARDSGTGGYNQPQHF.

This clonotype came up once. This rearrangement joins TRBV20-1 to TRBJ2-2; D gene uncertain. In germline, CDR1 is DFQATT, CDR2 SNEGSKA (reference sequence). Between the trimmed V and J ends, which lost 5 bases and 7 bases, there was a span of 20 bases. The CDR3 has 15 residues. The CDR3 spells CSAAFQLDYGGELFF. The CDR3 DNA reads TGCAGTGCTGCCTTCCAATTAGATTACGGCGGGGAGCTGTTTTTT.

This rearrangement joins TRBV9 to TRBJ2-5, with 7 bases that match TRBD2. J lost 5 bases, V lost 4 bases, and 8 bases had no gene match. This CDR3 region has 14 residues. Germline-derived CDR1 and CDR2 are SGDLS and YYNGEE. CDR3 sequence: CASSPREGRETQYF. The CDR3 DNA reads as TGTGCCAGCAGCCCGAGGGAGGGCCGGGAGACCCAGTACTTC.

The chain uses TRBV6-2 or TRBV6-3 and TRBJ2-1; 8 bases are a match to TRBD2. The CDR3 runs 14 residues. V was clipped by 7 bases and J by 0 bases; unmatched bases: 2. CDR1 MNHEY and CDR2 SVGEGT come from the germline V gene. Here the CDR3 DNA reads TGTGCCAGCATTGGGACTAGCTCCTACAATGAGCAGTTCTTC. Translated: CASIGTSSYNEQFF.

In this sample, this clonotype turned up a few times. The V call is TRBV20-1, the J call TRBJ1-2; 7 bases are a match to TRBD1. The CDR3 length is 16 residues. Germline V lookup: CDR1 DFQATT, CDR2 SNEGSKA (reference sequence). V dropped 8 bases and J dropped 6; count of bases not matched to a gene: 21. In nucleotides, the CDR3 is TGCAGTTTGGACCTTTTACAGGGGCGCAAGGGGGATGGCTACACCTTC. It is translated as CSLDLLQGRKGDGYTF.

The rearrangement joins TRBV3-1 to TRBJ2-1, with TRBD2 identical over 12 bases. Germline CDR1 is LGHDT and CDR2 is YNNKEL (reference sequence). The CDR3 is made up of 13 amino acids. Losses at the gene ends were 8 bases for V and 8 bases for J; bases not matched to a gene: 4. In DNA form, the CDR3 reads TGTGCCAGCCGGACTAGCGGGATTCATGAGCAGTTCTTC. Amino acid sequence: CASRTSGIHEQFF.

CDR3 bases: TGTGCCAGCAGCCAAGAGGGTGGGCCTAGCGTACCTACGTGGCAGCAGTACTTC. It yields the protein CASSQEGGPSVPTWQQYF. This chain uses TRBV3-1 with TRBJ2-7; perhaps TRBD2 as D (6 bases). Germline values: CDR1 LGHDT, CDR2 YNNKEL (reference sequence). The CDR3 runs 18 residues. Deletions cut 0 bases from V and 8 bases from J, with 26 bases between.

This clonotype was seen repeatedly, ten times or more. The rearrangement uses TRBV29-1 and TRBJ2-1; D is undetermined. The CDR3 extends over 12 amino acids. Trimming took off 0 bases at V and 5 bases at J, with 5 bases between the two ends. CDR1 and CDR2 (germline): SQVTM, ANQGSEA. CDR3 in DNA: TGCAGCGTTGAAGAGTCTGACAATGAGCAGTTCTTC. This encodes CSVEESDNEQFF.

The J gene is TRBJ2-3, the V gene TRBV6-2 or TRBV6-3; 10 nucleotides agree with TRBD2. CDR1 MNHEY and CDR2 SVGEGT come from the germline V gene. CDR3 size: 15 residues. V lost 8 bases and J lost 1; bases outside the gene matches: 6. In DNA, the CDR3 is TGTGCCAGCCGGACCGGGACTAGCGGCACAGATACGCAGTATTTT. Translation gives CASRTGTSGTDTQYF.

This CDR3 reads CASSLVPGDNNEQFF. The CDR3 bases are TGCGCCAGCAGCTTGGTCCCAGGAGATAACAATGAGCAGTTCTTC. This sequence joins TRBV5-1 and TRBJ2-1, with unresolved D. CDR1 SGHRS and CDR2 YFSETQ come from the germline V gene. This CDR3 has 15 amino acids. Between the trimmed V and J ends, which lost 0 bases and 5 bases, there was a span of 12 bases.

The chain carries TRBV20-1 and TRBJ2-3, with D perhaps matching TRBD2 (6 bases). The V gene lost 2 bases and the J gene lost 2 bases, with 14 bases spanning the gap. The CDR3 runs to 15 residues. CDR1 and CDR2 (germline): DFQATT, SNEGSKA (reference sequence). The CDR3 loop is CSARKTSSNTDTQYF. CDR3 coding DNA: TGCAGTGCTAGAAAAACTAGCTCCAACACAGATACGCAGTATTTT.

This clonotype was observed a handful of times. This sequence may be a read error, since a much larger clone differs from it by one base. The chain couples TRBV7-2 to TRBJ1-2; D remains unclear. CDR1 is SGHTA and CDR2 is FQGNSA in the germline V gene. CDR3 length: 16 amino acids. The CDR3 here is CACRSGGGSTNYGYTF. The CDR3 DNA sequence: TGTGCCTGCAGATCCGGAGGAGGCAGCACCAACTATGGCTACACCTTC.

The V gene is TRBV15, the J gene TRBJ2-4; no firm D call. The J call may be wrong; the DNA end is better matched by TRBJ2-7. The CDR3 has 16 amino acids. Germline CDR1 LNHNV, CDR2 YYDKDF (reference sequence). The CDR3 DNA is TGTGCCACCAGCAGAGATACGGGCCTAAGGGCTTACGAGCAGTACTTC. Translated: CATSRDTGLRAYEQYF.

This clonotype was observed a few times. The chain has TRBV20-1 and TRBJ1-1; TRBD1 matches 10 bases. V was clipped by 6 bases and J by 5 bases; unmatched bases: 12. The CDR3 has 15 amino acids. Per germline, CDR1 DFQATT and CDR2 SNEGSKA (reference sequence). CDR3 sequence reads: CSARRGDRGKTEAFF. The CDR3 DNA reads TGCAGTGCCCGACGGGGGGACAGGGGAAAAACTGAAGCTTTCTTT.

The genes are TRBV5-1 and TRBJ2-7; the D call may be TRBD1 or TRBD2 (5 bases each). The CDR3 loop spans 16 amino acids. The V gene lost 3 bases and the J gene lost 0 bases, with 16 bases spanning the gap. CDR1 and CDR2 (germline): SGHRS, YFSETQ. This CDR3 is CASSYFGAQPSYEQYF. The CDR3, as DNA: TGCGCCAGCAGCTACTTCGGGGCTCAACCCTCCTACGAGCAGTACTTC.